This is a list of T cell receptor beta chains from one sample in a study of blood T cell repertoires in COVID-19. Repertoires were generated with immunoSEQ multiplex PCR, while TCRdb's copy carries only in-frame clones and drops some. The sample contains under 200,000 clones, around 91% of which appear only once. The sample consisted of PBMCs or T cells enriched from blood (not recorded which). These receptor sequences come from a woman between 18 and 30 years old who had recovered from COVID-19. Both conserved end residues are part of each CDR3. The order of the fields is CDR3 protein, CDR3 DNA, J gene, V gene, D gene, clone size. The D gene is left open where the match is weak. Where a row states a size, it is once, few, many or the class of an expanded clone; other rows omit it.

cdr3_aa: CASSQDLASEGCTQYF
cdr3_nt: TGTGCCAGCAGCCAAGATCTGGCTAGCGAGGGTTGTACGCAGTATTTT
j_call: TRBJ2-3
v_call: TRBV3-1/TRBV3-2
d_call: -
clone_size: -

cdr3_aa: CASSQEGTGPHNEQFF
cdr3_nt: TGCGCCAGCAGCCAAGAGGGGACAGGTCCCCACAATGAGCAGTTCTTC
j_call: TRBJ2-1
v_call: TRBV4-1
d_call: TRBD1
clone_size: -

cdr3_aa: CASSMPGGSWTGELFF
cdr3_nt: TGTGCCAGTAGTATGCCGGGAGGGAGTTGGACCGGGGAGCTGTTTTTT
j_call: TRBJ2-2
v_call: TRBV19
d_call: TRBD2
clone_size: -

cdr3_aa: CASSPQVVTGELFF
cdr3_nt: TGCGCCAGCAGCCCACAGGTGGTAACCGGGGAGCTGTTTTTT
j_call: TRBJ2-2
v_call: TRBV5-1
d_call: -
clone_size: -

cdr3_aa: CASSQDPGLAGGADTQYF
cdr3_nt: TGCGCCAGCAGCCAAGATCCGGGACTAGCGGGAGGGGCAGATACGCAGTATTTT
j_call: TRBJ2-3
v_call: TRBV4-3
d_call: TRBD2
clone_size: -

cdr3_aa: CATSGVAGGPDTQYF
cdr3_nt: TGTGCCACCAGTGGTGTAGCGGGAGGGCCAGATACGCAGTATTTT
j_call: TRBJ2-3
v_call: TRBV24-1
d_call: TRBD2
clone_size: -

cdr3_aa: CASSLIRARTEAFF
cdr3_nt: TGTGCCAGCAGCCTCATCAGGGCTCGGACTGAAGCTTTCTTT
j_call: TRBJ1-1
v_call: TRBV7-2
d_call: -
clone_size: once

cdr3_aa: CASSLAISSGGEKLFF
cdr3_nt: TGTGCCAGCAGCTTAGCAATTAGCTCCGGGGGGGAAAAACTGTTTTTT
j_call: TRBJ1-4
v_call: TRBV7-8
d_call: -
clone_size: -

cdr3_aa: CASREGGRRSNQPQHF
cdr3_nt: TGTGCCAGCAGGGAGGGTGGCAGGCGATCAAATCAGCCCCAGCATTTT
j_call: TRBJ1-5
v_call: TRBV2
d_call: -
clone_size: few

cdr3_aa: CASSMRPLEQFF
cdr3_nt: TGTGCCAGCAGCATGAGGCCTTTAGAGCAGTTCTTC
j_call: TRBJ2-1
v_call: TRBV6-5
d_call: -
clone_size: -

cdr3_aa: CATSPRGARGSYNEQFF
cdr3_nt: TGTGCCACCAGCCCCCGGGGCGCCAGGGGGTCCTACAATGAGCAGTTCTTC
j_call: TRBJ2-1
v_call: TRBV15
d_call: TRBD1
clone_size: -

cdr3_aa: CASSQGGRSNQPQHF
cdr3_nt: TGTGCCAGCAGCCAAGGGGGAAGGAGCAATCAGCCCCAGCATTTT
j_call: TRBJ1-5
v_call: TRBV6-5
d_call: -
clone_size: -

cdr3_aa: CASSPGLAYYEQYF
cdr3_nt: TGTGCCAGCAGTCCAGGACTAGCATACTACGAGCAGTACTTC
j_call: TRBJ2-7
v_call: TRBV6-5
d_call: TRBD2
clone_size: few

cdr3_aa: CASSPLGQNNEQYF
cdr3_nt: TGTGCCAGCTCACCATTGGGGCAGAATAACGAGCAGTACTTC
j_call: TRBJ2-7
v_call: TRBV18
d_call: -
clone_size: once

cdr3_aa: CASSPRDRGPGHTQYF
cdr3_nt: TGTGCCAGCAGTCCACGGGACAGGGGACCGGGACATACGCAGTATTTT
j_call: TRBJ2-3
v_call: TRBV27
d_call: TRBD1
clone_size: -

cdr3_aa: CASSLGATTGELFF
cdr3_nt: TGTGCCAGCAGCTTGGGGGCCACCACCGGGGAGCTGTTTTTT
j_call: TRBJ2-2
v_call: TRBV5-8
d_call: -
clone_size: -

cdr3_aa: CASSGTGYNEQFF
cdr3_nt: TGTGCCAGCAGCGGAACAGGCTACAATGAGCAGTTCTTC
j_call: TRBJ2-1
v_call: TRBV5-5
d_call: -
clone_size: -

cdr3_aa: CASSREQGLNSPLHF
cdr3_nt: TGTGCCAGCAGCCGGGAACAGGGATTGAATTCACCCCTCCACTTT
j_call: TRBJ1-6
v_call: TRBV3-1/TRBV3-2
d_call: -
clone_size: few

cdr3_aa: CASSQSRGEQYF
cdr3_nt: TGTGCCAGCAGCCAATCTCGGGGGGAGCAGTACTTC
j_call: TRBJ2-7
v_call: TRBV3-1/TRBV3-2
d_call: -
clone_size: -

cdr3_aa: CASSRGHTDTQYF
cdr3_nt: TGTGCCAGTAGCAGGGGGCACACAGATACGCAGTATTTT
j_call: TRBJ2-3
v_call: TRBV19
d_call: TRBD1
clone_size: once

cdr3_aa: CASSLDPTGRYGYTF
cdr3_nt: TGTGCCAGCAGCTTAGATCCGACAGGGCGGTATGGCTACACCTTC
j_call: TRBJ1-2
v_call: TRBV11-2
d_call: TRBD1
clone_size: -

cdr3_aa: CASSPIGGGRTIYF
cdr3_nt: TGTGCCAGCAGCCCCATCGGCGGGGGTCGGACCATATATTTT
j_call: TRBJ1-3
v_call: TRBV11-2
d_call: -
clone_size: -

cdr3_aa: CASSSIAGRSYEQYF
cdr3_nt: TGTGCCAGCAGCTCGATAGCGGGACGCTCCTACGAGCAGTACTTC
j_call: TRBJ2-7
v_call: TRBV11-2
d_call: TRBD2
clone_size: -

cdr3_aa: CASSIDLLPGRNEKLFF
cdr3_nt: TGTGCCAGTAGTATAGATCTATTACCAGGGCGGAATGAAAAACTGTTTTTT
j_call: TRBJ1-4
v_call: TRBV19
d_call: -
clone_size: -

cdr3_aa: CASSQDLGATNEKLFF
cdr3_nt: TGTGCCAGCAGCCAAGATCTAGGAGCAACTAATGAAAAACTGTTTTTT
j_call: TRBJ1-4
v_call: TRBV3-1/TRBV3-2
d_call: -
clone_size: -

cdr3_aa: CASSLGRQRVSGNTIYF
cdr3_nt: TGCGCCAGCAGCTTGGGGCGGCAACGGGTCTCTGGAAACACCATATATTTT
j_call: TRBJ1-3
v_call: TRBV5-1
d_call: -
clone_size: -

cdr3_aa: CASSLNNEQFF
cdr3_nt: TGCGCCAGCAGCCTTAACAATGAGCAGTTCTTC
j_call: TRBJ2-1
v_call: TRBV5-1
d_call: -
clone_size: few

cdr3_aa: CASSQIRGRDIQYF
cdr3_nt: TGTGCCAGCAGCCAAATCAGGGGACGAGACATTCAGTACTTC
j_call: TRBJ2-4
v_call: TRBV3-1/TRBV3-2
d_call: -
clone_size: -

cdr3_aa: CSVGWSFKSNEQYF
cdr3_nt: TGCAGCGTTGGGTGGAGTTTTAAAAGCAACGAGCAGTACTTC
j_call: TRBJ2-7
v_call: TRBV29-1
d_call: -
clone_size: -

cdr3_aa: CASTRDRGGEQYF
cdr3_nt: TGTGCCAGCACGAGGGACAGGGGCGGCGAGCAGTACTTC
j_call: TRBJ2-7
v_call: TRBV2
d_call: TRBD1
clone_size: -

cdr3_aa: CASSSRGGSAEAFF
cdr3_nt: TGTGCCAGCAGTTCCCGGGGGGGGAGTGCTGAAGCTTTCTTT
j_call: TRBJ1-1
v_call: TRBV6-5
d_call: -
clone_size: -

cdr3_aa: CASSLEWRAEKLFF
cdr3_nt: TGTGCCAGCAGCTTAGAGTGGAGGGCTGAAAAACTGTTTTTT
j_call: TRBJ1-4
v_call: TRBV7-2
d_call: -
clone_size: -

cdr3_aa: CASSMWRASQPQHF
cdr3_nt: TGTGCCAGTAGTATGTGGAGGGCAAGTCAGCCCCAGCATTTT
j_call: TRBJ1-5
v_call: TRBV19
d_call: -
clone_size: -

cdr3_aa: CASSVTSGSSETQYF
cdr3_nt: TGTGCTAGCAGCGTCACTAGCGGGAGTAGCGAGACCCAGTACTTC
j_call: TRBJ2-5
v_call: TRBV7-7
d_call: TRBD2
clone_size: -

cdr3_aa: CASSVGTELYEQYF
cdr3_nt: TGTGCCAGCAGCGTCGGGACAGAACTCTACGAGCAGTACTTC
j_call: TRBJ2-7
v_call: TRBV7-8
d_call: TRBD1
clone_size: -

cdr3_aa: CASSPSRTGGWYGYTF
cdr3_nt: TGTGCCAGCAGCCCGTCCCGGACAGGGGGCTGGTATGGCTACACCTTC
j_call: TRBJ1-2
v_call: TRBV5-4
d_call: TRBD1
clone_size: -

cdr3_aa: CASSPRGGGPQPQHF
cdr3_nt: TGTGCCAGCAGTCCCCGAGGGGGGGGCCCTCAGCCCCAGCATTTT
j_call: TRBJ1-5
v_call: TRBV6-5
d_call: -
clone_size: -

cdr3_aa: CASSPTRQGAWGYTF
cdr3_nt: TGTGCTAGCAGCCCAACACGACAGGGGGCGTGGGGCTACACCTTC
j_call: TRBJ1-2
v_call: TRBV7-7
d_call: TRBD1
clone_size: -

cdr3_aa: CASSIGGMNTEAFF
cdr3_nt: TGTGCCAGTAGTATCGGGGGAATGAACACTGAAGCTTTCTTT
j_call: TRBJ1-1
v_call: TRBV19
d_call: -
clone_size: -

cdr3_aa: CASIPRTGRVGELFF
cdr3_nt: TGTGCCAGCATCCCCCGGACAGGGAGGGTCGGGGAGCTGTTTTTT
j_call: TRBJ2-2
v_call: TRBV7-2
d_call: -
clone_size: -

cdr3_aa: CASSIMGQVSGELFF
cdr3_nt: TGTGCCAGTAGTATTATGGGACAGGTGTCCGGGGAGCTGTTTTTT
j_call: TRBJ2-2
v_call: TRBV19
d_call: TRBD1
clone_size: -